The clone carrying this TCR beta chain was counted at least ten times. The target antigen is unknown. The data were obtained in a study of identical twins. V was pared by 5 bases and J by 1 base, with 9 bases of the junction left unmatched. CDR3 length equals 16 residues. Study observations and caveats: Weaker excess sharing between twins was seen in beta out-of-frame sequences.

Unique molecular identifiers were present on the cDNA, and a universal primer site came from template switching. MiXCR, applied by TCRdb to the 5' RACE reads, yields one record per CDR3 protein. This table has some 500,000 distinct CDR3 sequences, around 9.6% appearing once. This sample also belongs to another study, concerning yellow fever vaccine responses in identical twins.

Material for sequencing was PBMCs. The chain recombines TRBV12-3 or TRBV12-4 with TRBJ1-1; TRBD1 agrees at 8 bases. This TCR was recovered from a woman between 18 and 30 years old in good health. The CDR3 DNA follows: TGTGCCAGCAGTCCCCGGACAGGGAAGGGGAACACTGAAGCTTTCTTT. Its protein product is CASSPRTGKGNTEAFF.